These 3 T cell receptor beta chains were sequenced from one sample in a study of radiotherapy plus CTLA-4 blockade in lung cancer. TCRdb keeps only in-frame clones here, not all; method: immunoSEQ multiplex PCR. Here the sample spans 120,000 or so clones, 75% to 80% being singletons. The sample consisted of peripheral blood, taken from a patient treated with radiotherapy plus ipilimumab. The receptors here all came from a human donor with non-small cell lung cancer who had a partial response to radiotherapy plus ipilimumab.

V usage is TRBV28 and J usage is TRBJ2-2; 8 bases are a match to TRBD1. J was trimmed by 5 bases and V by 6 bases; bases with no gene match: 8. From germline, CDR1 is MDHEN and CDR2 SYDVKM. The length of the CDR3 is 15 residues. The CDR3: CASRSGGAGTGELFF. The CDR3 region has the DNA TGTGCCAGCAGGTCAGGGGGCGCGGGTACCGGGGAGCTGTTTTTT.

CDR3 sequence (DNA): TGTGCCAGCAGCCGGGCGGGACTCCCGTCGGACGAGCAGTACTTC. Translating gives CASSRAGLPSDEQYF. V usage is TRBV5-4 and J usage is TRBJ2-7; tentatively, D is TRBD2 (6 bases). There are 15 residues in the CDR3. Germline V lookup: CDR1 SGHNT, CDR2 YYREEE (reference sequence). V was shortened by 4 bases and J by 5 bases, with 19 bases between the two germline ends. The entire variable domain, with the rest obtained from reference TRBV5-4 and TRBJ2-7, is as follows: ETGVTQSPTHLIKTRGQQVTLRCSSQSGHNTVSWYQQALGQGPQFIFQYYREEENGRGNFPPRFSGLQFPNYSSELNVNALELDDSALYLCASSRAGLPSDEQYFGPGTRLTVT.

DNA for the CDR3: TGTGCCATCAATCCGACAGGAGATCAGCCCCAGCATTTT. Protein: CAINPTGDQPQHF. The chain couples TRBV10-3 to TRBJ1-5; D may be TRBD1 (6 bases). This CDR3 contains 13 residues. Looked up from germline, CDR1 is ENHRY and CDR2 is SYGVKD. V was pared by 7 bases and J by 5 bases, with 12 bases between.